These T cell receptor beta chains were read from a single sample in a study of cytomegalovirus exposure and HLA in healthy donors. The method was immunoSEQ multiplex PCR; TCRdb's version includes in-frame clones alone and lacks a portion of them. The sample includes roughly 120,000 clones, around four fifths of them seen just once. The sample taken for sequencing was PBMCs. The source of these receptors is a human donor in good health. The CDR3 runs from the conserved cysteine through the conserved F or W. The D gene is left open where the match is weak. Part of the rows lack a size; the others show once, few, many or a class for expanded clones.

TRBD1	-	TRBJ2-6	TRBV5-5	TGTGCCAGCAGCTTGATAGACCCCGGCAGGACAGGTGGGGCCAACGTCCTGACTTTC	CASSLIDPGRTGGANVLTF
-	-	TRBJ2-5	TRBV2	TGTGCCAGCAGTGGTGAGGAGACCCAGTACTTC	CASSGEETQYF
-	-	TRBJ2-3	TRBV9	TGTGCCAGCAGCGTCACGGGGGGCCATTCCGTAGATACGCAGTATTTT	CASSVTGGHSVDTQYF
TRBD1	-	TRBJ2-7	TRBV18	TGTGCCAGCTCACCACTTCAATCGGGACAGGGGGCCTACGAGCAGTACTTC	CASSPLQSGQGAYEQYF
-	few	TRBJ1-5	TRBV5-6	TGTGCCAGCAGCCATAGCAATCAGCCCCAGCATTTT	CASSHSNQPQHF
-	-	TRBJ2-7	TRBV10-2	TGCGCCAGCAGGGCGGGACTTATAAACGAGCAGTACTTC	CASRAGLINEQYF
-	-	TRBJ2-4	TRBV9	TGTGCCAGCAGCGTAGGACAGGAAAACATTCAGTACTTC	CASSVGQENIQYF
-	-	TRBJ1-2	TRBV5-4	TGTGCCAGCAGGAAGACAGGAGGTAACTATGGCTACACCTTC	CASRKTGGNYGYTF
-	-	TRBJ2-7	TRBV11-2	TGTGCCAGCAGCTTAGTAGGGACAAACGGCTACGAGCAGTACTTC	CASSLVGTNGYEQYF
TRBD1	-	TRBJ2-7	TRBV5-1	TGCGCCAGCAGCAGGACCCGGGACAGCTCCTACGAGCAGTACTTC	CASSRTRDSSYEQYF
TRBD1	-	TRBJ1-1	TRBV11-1	TGTGCCAGCAGTATGGGACAGGGGGGAGTGTCCACTGAAGCTTTCTTT	CASSMGQGGVSTEAFF
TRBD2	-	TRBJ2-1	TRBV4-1	TGCGCCAGCAGCCAAGATCGAACTAGCGGTGAGCAGTTCTTC	CASSQDRTSGEQFF
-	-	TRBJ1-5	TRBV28	TGTGCCAGCAGGGGGGGTTGGGCCCAGCATTTT	CASRGGWAQHF
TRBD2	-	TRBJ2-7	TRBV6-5	TGTGCCAGCAGACCGACTAGCGGGGCTTCCTACGAGCAGTACTTC	CASRPTSGASYEQYF
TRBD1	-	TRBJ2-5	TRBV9	TGTGCCAGCACCCCGGGGACAGGGCCTGTGAAGACCCAGTACTTC	CASTPGTGPVKTQYF
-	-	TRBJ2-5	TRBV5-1	TGCGCCAGCAACTCAGGAATCGGACAGCAAGAGACCCAGTACTTC	CASNSGIGQQETQYF
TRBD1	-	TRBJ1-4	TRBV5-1	TGCGCCAGCAGCTTTTTTGGACAGGGGGGTGAAAAACTGTTTTTT	CASSFFGQGGEKLFF
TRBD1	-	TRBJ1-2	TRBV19	TGTGCCAGTAGTTCGGACAGGGATTCCAACTATGGCTACACCTTC	CASSSDRDSNYGYTF
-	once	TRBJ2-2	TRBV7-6	TGTGCCAGCAGCCCTGGGACGGGGGAGAACGGGGAGCTGTTTTTT	CASSPGTGENGELFF
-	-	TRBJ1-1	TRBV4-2	TGTGCCAGCAGCTTGAGAGGGCGGAACACTGAAGCTTTCTTT	CASSLRGRNTEAFF
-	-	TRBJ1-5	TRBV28	TGTGCCAGCAGTCCTCCAAGACAGAATAGCAATCAGCCCCAGCATTTT	CASSPPRQNSNQPQHF
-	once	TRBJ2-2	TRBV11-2	TGTGCCAGCAGCTTAACCAGGGTGAACACCGGGGAGCTGTTTTTT	CASSLTRVNTGELFF
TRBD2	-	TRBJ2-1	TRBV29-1	TGCAGCGTACGTAGCGGGGGGCAACAAAATGAGCAGTTCTTC	CSVRSGGQQNEQFF
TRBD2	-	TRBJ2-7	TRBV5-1	TGCGCCAGCAGCCTATCCCTTAGCGGGGTTTCCAGCTCCTACGAGCAGTACTTC	CASSLSLSGVSSSYEQYF
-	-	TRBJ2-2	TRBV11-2	TGTGCCAGCAGTTTAAGCCTTCCCTTTCCACCCGCCACCGGGGAGCTGTTTTTT	CASSLSLPFPPATGELFF
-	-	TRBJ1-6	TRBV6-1	TGTGCCAGCAGAGAAGATAGCTATAATTCACCCCTCCACTTT	CASREDSYNSPLHF
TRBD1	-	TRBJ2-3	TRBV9	TGTGCCAGCAGCGAAAAGGGACAGACACATACGCAGTATTTT	CASSEKGQTHTQYF
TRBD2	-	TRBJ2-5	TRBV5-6	TGTGCCAGCAGCTTGTCTAGCGGGGGGGTAGAGACCCAGTACTTC	CASSLSSGGVETQYF
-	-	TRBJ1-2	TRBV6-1	TGTGCCAGCAGTGAAGTATGGAGAGCTAACTATGGCTACACCTTC	CASSEVWRANYGYTF
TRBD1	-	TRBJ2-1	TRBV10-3	TGTGCCATCAGTGAGTCACAGGGGAACAATGAGCAGTTCTTC	CAISESQGNNEQFF
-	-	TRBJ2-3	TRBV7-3	TGTGCCAGCAGCAGGAGCGCAGATACGCAGTATTTT	CASSRSADTQYF
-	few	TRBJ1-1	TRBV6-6	TGTGCCAGCAGTGGGATACAGGGCAACACTGAAGCTTTCTTT	CASSGIQGNTEAFF
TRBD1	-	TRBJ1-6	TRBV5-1	TGCGCCACCCTCGGGGGTACAGGGGGGCATAATTCACCCCTCCACTTT	CATLGGTGGHNSPLHF
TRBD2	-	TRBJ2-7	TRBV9	TGTGCCAGCAGCGAGGGGACTAGCGGGGAAGCCTACGAGCAGTACTTC	CASSEGTSGEAYEQYF
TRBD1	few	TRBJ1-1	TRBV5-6	TGTGCCAGCGGGACAGTATCGACTGAAGCTTTCTTT	CASGTVSTEAFF
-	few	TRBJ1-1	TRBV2	TGTGCCAGGTTTGGGCAGGGAACTGAAGCTTTCTTT	CARFGQGTEAFF
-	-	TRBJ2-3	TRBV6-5	TGTGCCAGCAGTCCCAAGGGGACAGATACGCAGTATTTT	CASSPKGTDTQYF
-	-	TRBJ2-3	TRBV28	TGTGCCAGCAGTCTTTACACAGATACGCAGTATTTT	CASSLYTDTQYF
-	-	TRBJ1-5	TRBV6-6	TGTGCCAGCAGGGGAGGGACATTTCAGCCCCAGCATTTT	CASRGGTFQPQHF